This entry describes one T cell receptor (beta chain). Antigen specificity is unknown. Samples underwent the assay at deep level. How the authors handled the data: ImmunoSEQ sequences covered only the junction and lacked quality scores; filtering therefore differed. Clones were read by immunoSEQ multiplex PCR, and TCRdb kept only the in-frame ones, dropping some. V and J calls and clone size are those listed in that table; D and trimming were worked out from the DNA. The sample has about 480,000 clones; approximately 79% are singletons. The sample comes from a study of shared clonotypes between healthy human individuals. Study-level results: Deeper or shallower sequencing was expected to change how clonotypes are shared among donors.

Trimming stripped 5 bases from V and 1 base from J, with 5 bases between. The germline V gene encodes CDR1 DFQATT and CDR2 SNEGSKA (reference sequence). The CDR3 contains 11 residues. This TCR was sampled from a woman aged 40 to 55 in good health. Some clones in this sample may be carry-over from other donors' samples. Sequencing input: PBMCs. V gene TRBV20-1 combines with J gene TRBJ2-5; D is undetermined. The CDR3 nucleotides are TGCAGTGCTGCGTTCCAAGAGACCCAGTACTTC. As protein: CSAAFQETQYF.